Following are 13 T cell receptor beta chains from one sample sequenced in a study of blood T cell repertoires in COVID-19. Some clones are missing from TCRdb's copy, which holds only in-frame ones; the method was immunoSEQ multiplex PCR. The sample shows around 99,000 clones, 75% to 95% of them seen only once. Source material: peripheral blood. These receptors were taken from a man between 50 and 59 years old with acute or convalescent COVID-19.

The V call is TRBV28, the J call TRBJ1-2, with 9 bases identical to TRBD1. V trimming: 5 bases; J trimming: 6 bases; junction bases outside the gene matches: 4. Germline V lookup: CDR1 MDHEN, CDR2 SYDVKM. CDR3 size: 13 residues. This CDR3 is CASSIRQGDGYTF. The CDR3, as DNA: TGTGCCAGCAGTATACGACAGGGGGATGGCTACACCTTC.

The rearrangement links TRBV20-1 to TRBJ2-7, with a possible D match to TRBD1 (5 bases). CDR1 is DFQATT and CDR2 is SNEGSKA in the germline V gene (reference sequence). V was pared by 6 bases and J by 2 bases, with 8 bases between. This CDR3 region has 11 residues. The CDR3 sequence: CSAEDTYEQYF. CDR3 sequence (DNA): TGCAGTGCCGAGGACACCTACGAGCAGTACTTC.

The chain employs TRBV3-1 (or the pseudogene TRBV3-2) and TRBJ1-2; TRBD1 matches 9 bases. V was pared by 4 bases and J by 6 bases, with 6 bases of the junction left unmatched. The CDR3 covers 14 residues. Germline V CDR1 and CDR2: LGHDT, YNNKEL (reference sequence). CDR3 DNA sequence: TGTGCCAGCAGCCGGTGGGACAGGGCGAATGGCTACACCTTC. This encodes CASSRWDRANGYTF.

CDR3 sequence reads: CAWAKPLAGVVNEQFF. The CDR3, as DNA: TGTGCCTGGGCCAAACCACTAGCGGGAGTAGTCAATGAGCAGTTCTTC. The chain is built from TRBV30 and TRBJ2-1, with 11 bases matching TRBD2. With 5 bases clipped from V and 6 bases from J, the junction kept 12 bases outside the gene matches. This CDR3 contains 16 residues. Germline V CDR1 and CDR2: GTSNPN, SVGIG (reference sequence).

CDR3 nucleotides: TGTGCCAGCAGCTCTTCAGCGGGAGGAGGCGAGACCCAGTACTTC. As protein: CASSSSAGGGETQYF. The chain has TRBV11-3 and TRBJ2-5, with 9 bases aligning to TRBD2. The CDR3 consists of 15 residues. The germline CDR1 and CDR2 sequences are SGHNT and YENEEA. J gave up 5 bases and V 4 bases, and 8 bases lay outside the gene matches.

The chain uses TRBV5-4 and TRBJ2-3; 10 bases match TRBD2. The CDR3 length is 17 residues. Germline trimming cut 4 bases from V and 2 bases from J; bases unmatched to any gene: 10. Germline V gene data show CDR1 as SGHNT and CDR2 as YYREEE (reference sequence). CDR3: CASSEYPGTSATDTQYF. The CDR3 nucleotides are TGTGCCAGCAGCGAATACCCCGGGACTAGCGCCACAGATACGCAGTATTTT.

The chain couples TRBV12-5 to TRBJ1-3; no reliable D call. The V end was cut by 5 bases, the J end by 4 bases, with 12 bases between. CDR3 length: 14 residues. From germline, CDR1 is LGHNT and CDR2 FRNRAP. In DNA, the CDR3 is TGTGCTAGTGGTCCCTCGGGGTACGGAAACACCATATATTTT. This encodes CASGPSGYGNTIYF.

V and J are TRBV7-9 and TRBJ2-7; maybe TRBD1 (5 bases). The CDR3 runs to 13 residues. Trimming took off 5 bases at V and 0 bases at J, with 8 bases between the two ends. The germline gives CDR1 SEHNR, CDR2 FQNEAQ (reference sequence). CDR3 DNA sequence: TGTGCCAGCAGCACCGACAGCTCCTACGAGCAGTACTTC. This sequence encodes CASSTDSSYEQYF.

CDR3 in DNA: TGTGCCAGCAGCCCAGGGTTAGGAAACACCATATATTTT. Its translation: CASSPGLGNTIYF. The gene calls are TRBV7-6 and TRBJ1-3, with a possible D match to TRBD1 (5 bases). The CDR3 has 13 amino acids. V was clipped by 5 bases and J by 4 bases, with 9 bases between them. Per the germline V gene, CDR1 is SGHVS and CDR2 is FNYEAQ.

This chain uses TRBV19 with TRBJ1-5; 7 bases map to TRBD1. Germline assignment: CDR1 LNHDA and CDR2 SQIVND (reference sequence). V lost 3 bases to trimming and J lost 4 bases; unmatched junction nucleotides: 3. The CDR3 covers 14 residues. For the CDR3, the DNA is TGTGCCAGTAGTATCTCACAGGGGAATCAGCCCCAGCATTTT. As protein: CASSISQGNQPQHF.

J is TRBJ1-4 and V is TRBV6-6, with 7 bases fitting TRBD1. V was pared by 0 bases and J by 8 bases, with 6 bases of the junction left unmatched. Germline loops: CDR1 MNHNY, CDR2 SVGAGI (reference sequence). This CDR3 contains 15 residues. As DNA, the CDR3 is TGTGCCAGCAGTTACTCGACAGGGTCGGGGGAAAAACTGTTTTTT. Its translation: CASSYSTGSGEKLFF.

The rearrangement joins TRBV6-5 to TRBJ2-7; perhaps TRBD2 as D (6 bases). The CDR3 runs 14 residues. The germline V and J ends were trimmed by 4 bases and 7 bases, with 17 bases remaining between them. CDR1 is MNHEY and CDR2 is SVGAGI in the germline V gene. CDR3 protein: CASSSSGTAREQYF. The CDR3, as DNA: TGTGCCAGCAGTTCCTCCGGGACTGCGAGGGAGCAGTACTTC.

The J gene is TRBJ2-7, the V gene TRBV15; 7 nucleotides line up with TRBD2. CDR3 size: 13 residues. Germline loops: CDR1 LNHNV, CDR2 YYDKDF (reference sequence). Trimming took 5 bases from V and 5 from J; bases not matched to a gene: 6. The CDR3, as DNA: TGTGCCACCAGCCGGGGGGATGAGGACGAGCAGTACTTC. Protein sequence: CATSRGDEDEQYF.